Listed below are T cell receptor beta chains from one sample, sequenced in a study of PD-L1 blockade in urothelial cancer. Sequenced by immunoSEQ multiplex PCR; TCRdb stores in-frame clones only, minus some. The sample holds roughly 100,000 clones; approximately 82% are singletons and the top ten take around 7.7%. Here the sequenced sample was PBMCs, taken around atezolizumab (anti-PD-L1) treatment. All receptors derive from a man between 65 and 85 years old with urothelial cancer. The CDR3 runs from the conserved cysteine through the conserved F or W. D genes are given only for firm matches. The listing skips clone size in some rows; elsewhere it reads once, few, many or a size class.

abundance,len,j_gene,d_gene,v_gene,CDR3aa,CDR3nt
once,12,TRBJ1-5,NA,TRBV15,CATSRDRQPQHF,TGTGCCACCAGCAGAGACAGGCAGCCCCAGCATTTT
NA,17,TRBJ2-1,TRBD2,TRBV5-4,CASSSAGERGGANEQFF,TGTGCCAGCAGCTCCGCCGGGGAGCGGGGGGGCGCCAATGAGCAGTTCTTC
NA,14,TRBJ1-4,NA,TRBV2,CASSEARAPEKLFF,TGTGCCAGCAGTGAAGCGCGGGCTCCTGAAAAACTGTTTTTT
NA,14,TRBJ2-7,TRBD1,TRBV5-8,CASSSGQGNYEQYF,TGTGCCAGCAGCTCGGGACAGGGTAACTACGAGCAGTACTTC
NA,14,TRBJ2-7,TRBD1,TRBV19,CASTPGQGGYEQYF,TGTGCCAGTACACCGGGACAGGGCGGTTACGAGCAGTACTTC
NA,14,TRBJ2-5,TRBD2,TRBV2,CASSNLGLGFTQYF,TGTGCCAGCAGCAACTTGGGACTAGGGTTTACCCAGTACTTC
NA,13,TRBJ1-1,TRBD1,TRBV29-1,CSVEKTGATEAFF,TGCAGCGTTGAGAAGACAGGGGCAACTGAAGCTTTCTTT
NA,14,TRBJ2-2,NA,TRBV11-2,CASSLGRDTGELFF,TGTGCCAGCAGCTTAGGGAGGGACACCGGGGAGCTGTTTTTT
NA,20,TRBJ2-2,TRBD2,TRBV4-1,CASSQESAGLAGGGTGELFF,TGCGCCAGCAGCCAAGAATCGGCAGGACTAGCGGGGGGGGGTACCGGGGAGCTGTTTTTT
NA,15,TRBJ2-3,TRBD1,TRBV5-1,CASSSMTGGTDTQYF,TGCGCCAGCAGCTCAATGACAGGGGGAACAGATACGCAGTATTTT
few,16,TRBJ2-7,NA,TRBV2,CASSEAGLGLSYEQYF,TGTGCCAGCAGTGAAGCGGGGTTGGGGCTCTCCTACGAGCAGTACTTC